This T cell receptor beta chain originates from a study of T cells in Graves' hyperthyroidism and ophthalmopathy. Study overall: Peripheral blood draws took place at initial diagnosis, ahead of any treatment. General study findings and limits: Clonotypes that were expanded in thyroid above 0.001 mostly appeared in blood too.

RNA transcripts were the template for amplifying TCR beta CDR3 regions. The TCR CDR3 first-round RT-PCR relied on the HTBI primer set. TCRdb ran MiXCR on the multiplex PCR reads and lists one entry per CDR3 protein. The sample carries about 350,000 distinct CDR3 sequences, about a fifth recorded once. If no ophthalmopathy progression occurred within 18 months, Graves' hyperthyroidism was stable. Diagnosis relied on clinical symptoms, serum thyroxine and TRAb, thyroid ultrasound and orbital computed tomography. In regard to this clonotype: The antigen is unknown.

This CDR3 comprises 17 residues. Between the trimmed V and J ends, which lost 4 bases and 2 bases, there was a span of 17 bases. CDR1 is KGHSH, CDR2 LQKENI, per germline. The TCR originated in a woman between 18 and 29 years old with Graves' hyperthyroidism. The rearrangement uses TRBV18 and TRBJ2-2, with D possibly TRBD2 on 6 matching bases. Sequenced: blood. The CDR3 DNA sequence: TGTGCCAGCTCACGCCAAGGCGGGACGACAAACACCGGGGAGCTGTTTTTT. It codes for CASSRQGGTTNTGELFF.